The 4 T cell receptor beta chains listed next were all sequenced from one sample in a study of post-analysis software for immune sequencing data. What these receptors recognize is not known. The study, taken as a whole, reports: TRBV5-6, TRBV5-1 and TRBV20-1 were among about 5 TRBV segments more frequent in patients than controls.

Unique molecular identifiers were present in the TCR beta cDNA libraries. TCRdb re-analysed the PCR reads in MiXCR, keeping a single row per CDR3 protein. The repertoire has some 690,000 distinct CDR3 sequences, approximately 60% of them found once; the top ten carry roughly 12%. The sample comprised blood. The receptors come from a girl aged 2-9 years with multiple sclerosis.

The chain has TRBV20-1 and TRBJ2-3, with D perhaps matching TRBD1 or TRBD2 (6 bases each). The germline V gene encodes CDR1 DFQATT and CDR2 SNEGSKA (reference sequence). CDR3 size: 14 residues. Trimming shortened V by 3 bases and J by 1 base, and 11 bases separated the two germline ends. The CDR3 loop is CSASPGARTDTQYF. The CDR3, as DNA: TGCAGTGCTAGTCCGGGGGCCCGCACAGATACGCAGTATTTT.

V gene TRBV7-2 combines with J gene TRBJ2-1, with D perhaps TRBD1 (6 bases). The CDR3 extends over 13 amino acids. Trimming pared 5 bases from V and 10 bases from J, leaving 15 bases between. Germline-derived CDR1 and CDR2 are SGHTA and FQGNSA. The CDR3 coding sequence is TGTGCCAGCAGCGCCGTCGACAGGCGAGAGCAGTTCTTC. It yields the protein CASSAVDRREQFF.

The gene calls are TRBV10-1 and TRBJ2-1, with a tentative D call TRBD2 (6 bases). Looked up from germline, CDR1 is WNHNN and CDR2 is SYGVQD (reference sequence). This CDR3 contains 16 residues. Trimming shortened V by 3 bases and J by 2 bases, and 14 bases separated the two germline ends. The CDR3 loop reads CASSDRSGLPYNEQFF. Written as DNA, the CDR3 is TGCGCCAGCAGTGACCGTAGCGGACTGCCCTACAATGAGCAGTTCTTC.

The V and J genes are TRBV12-3 or TRBV12-4 and TRBJ2-7; TRBD1 matches 10 bases. Trimming took 6 bases from V and 0 from J; bases not matched to a gene: 11. The length of the CDR3 is 17 residues. DNA of the CDR3: TGTGCCAGCAGCCTGGACTGGACAGGGGGAAGCTCCTACGAGCAGTACTTC. This codes for CASSLDWTGGSSYEQYF.